This TCR beta chain was sequenced in a study of OX40 agonist ivuxolimab in advanced cancers. Whole-study context: An agonistic human IgG2 monoclonal antibody against OX40 (CD134) was given. Notes on the study in general: At doses 0.1 to 3.0 mg/kg, CD4+ and CD8+ clones expanded. There were, on average, more expanded clones in CD8+ T cells than in CD4+. Low levels of normalized T-cell clonal expansion also appeared in some nonresponders.

This CDR3 contains 13 residues. Germline assignment: CDR1 SGHRS and CDR2 YFSETQ. After removal of 4 bases from V and 6 bases from J, the junction contained 6 bases not matched to a gene. TCRdb's table, derived via immunoSEQ multiplex PCR, lists solely in-frame clones and lacks some. The data contain 66,000 or so clones, around 81% of them singletons. Comments on this clone: What it binds is unknown.

The rearrangement links TRBV5-1 to TRBJ1-2; 7 bases line up with TRBD1. The sample here was CD4+ or CD8+ T cells sorted from blood, taken in a trial of the OX40 agonist ivuxolimab. The clonotype was recovered from an adult with an advanced solid tumor such as melanoma, head and neck, liver or kidney cancer. CDR3: CASSPGTEDGYTF. For the CDR3, the DNA is TGCGCCAGCAGCCCCGGGACAGAAGATGGCTACACCTTC.